This T cell receptor beta chain stems from a study of shared clonotypes between healthy human individuals. Study context: A donor's plate count was three for CD4 naive and three for CD4 memory; CD8 naive had two and CD8 memory one. The study, taken as a whole, reports: Across subsets, estimated richness was generally greater for naive than for memory populations.

Trimming took 7 bases from V and 6 from J; bases not matched to a gene: 8. CDR1 and CDR2 from the germline V gene are MGHDK and SYGVNS. The CDR3 spans 14 residues. Of note for this clone: Antigen specificity is unknown.

Execution of the assay was at deep level. Using immunoSEQ multiplex PCR, the repertoire was profiled, and TCRdb retains in-frame clones only, with some absent. The sample yields hundreds of thousands of clones, roughly 97% seen once. The clonotype comes from a woman under 40 in good health. The chain is built from TRBV25-1 and TRBJ1-4, with TRBD1 matching 7 bases. Sequencing was carried out using naive CD4+ T cells sorted from blood. The subset here: CD45RA+ positively selected. The CDR3 loop is CASKQRGRYEKLFF. CDR3 sequence (DNA): TGTGCCAGCAAGCAGAGGGGGCGGTATGAAAAACTGTTTTTT.